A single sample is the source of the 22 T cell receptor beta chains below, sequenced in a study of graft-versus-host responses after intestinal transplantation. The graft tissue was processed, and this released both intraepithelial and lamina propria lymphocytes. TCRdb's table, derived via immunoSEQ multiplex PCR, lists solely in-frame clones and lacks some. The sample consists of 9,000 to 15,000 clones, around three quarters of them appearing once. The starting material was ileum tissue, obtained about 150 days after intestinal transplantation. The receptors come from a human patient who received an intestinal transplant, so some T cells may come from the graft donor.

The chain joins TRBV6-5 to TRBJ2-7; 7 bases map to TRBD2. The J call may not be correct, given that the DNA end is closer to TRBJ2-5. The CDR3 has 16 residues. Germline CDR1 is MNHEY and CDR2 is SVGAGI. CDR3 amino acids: CASSSWGGANQETQYF. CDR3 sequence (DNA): TGTGCCAGCAGTTCATGGGGGGGAGCAAATCAAGAGACCCAGTACTTC.

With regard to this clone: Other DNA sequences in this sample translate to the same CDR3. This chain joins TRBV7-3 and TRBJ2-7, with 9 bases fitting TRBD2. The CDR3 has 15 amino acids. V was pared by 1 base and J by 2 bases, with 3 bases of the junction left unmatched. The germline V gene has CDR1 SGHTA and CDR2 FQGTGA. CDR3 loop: CASSLSGGAAYEQYF. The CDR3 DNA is TGTGCCAGCAGCTTAAGCGGGGGGGCGGCCTACGAGCAGTACTTC.

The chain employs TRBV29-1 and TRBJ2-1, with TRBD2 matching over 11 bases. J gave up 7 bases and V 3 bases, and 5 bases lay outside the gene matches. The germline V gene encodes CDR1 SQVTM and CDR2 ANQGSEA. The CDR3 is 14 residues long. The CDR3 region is CSVEGGLAANEQFF. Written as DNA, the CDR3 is TGCAGCGTTGAGGGGGGACTAGCGGCGAATGAGCAGTTCTTC.

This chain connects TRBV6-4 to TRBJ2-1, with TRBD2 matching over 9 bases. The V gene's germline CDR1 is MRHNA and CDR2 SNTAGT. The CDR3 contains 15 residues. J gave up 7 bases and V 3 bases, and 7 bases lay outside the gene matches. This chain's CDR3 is CASSETGGGVNEQFF. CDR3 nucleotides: TGTGCCAGCAGTGAAACCGGCGGGGGGGTTAATGAGCAGTTCTTC.

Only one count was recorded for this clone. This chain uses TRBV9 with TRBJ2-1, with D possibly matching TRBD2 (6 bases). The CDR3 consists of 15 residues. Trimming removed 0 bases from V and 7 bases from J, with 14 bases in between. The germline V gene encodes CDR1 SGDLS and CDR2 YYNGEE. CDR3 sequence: CASSVGGEVVNEQFF. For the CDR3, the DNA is TGTGCCAGCAGCGTAGGGGGGGAGGTGGTGAATGAGCAGTTCTTC.

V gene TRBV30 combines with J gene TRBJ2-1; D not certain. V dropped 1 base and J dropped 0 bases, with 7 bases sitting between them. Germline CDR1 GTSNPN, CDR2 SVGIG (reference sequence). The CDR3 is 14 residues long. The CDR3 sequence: CAWSGGTSYNEQFF. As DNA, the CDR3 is TGTGCCTGGAGTGGAGGAACCTCCTACAATGAGCAGTTCTTC.

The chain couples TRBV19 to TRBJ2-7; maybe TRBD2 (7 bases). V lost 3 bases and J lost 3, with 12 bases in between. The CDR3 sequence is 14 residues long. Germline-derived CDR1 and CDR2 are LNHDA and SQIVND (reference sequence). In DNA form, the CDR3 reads TGTGCCAGTAGTATTGGACAGCGGGGCTACGAGCAGTACTTC. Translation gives CASSIGQRGYEQYF.

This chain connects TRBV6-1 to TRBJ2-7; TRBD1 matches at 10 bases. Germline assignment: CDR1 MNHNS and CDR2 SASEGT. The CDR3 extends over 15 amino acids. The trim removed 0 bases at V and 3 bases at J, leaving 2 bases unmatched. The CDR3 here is CASSEAGTGVYEQYF. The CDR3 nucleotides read TGTGCCAGCAGTGAAGCCGGGACAGGGGTCTACGAGCAGTACTTC.

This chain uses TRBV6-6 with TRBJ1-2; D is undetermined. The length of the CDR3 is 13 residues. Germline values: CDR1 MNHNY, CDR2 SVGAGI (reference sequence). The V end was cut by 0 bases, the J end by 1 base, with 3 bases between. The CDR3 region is CASSYSGNYGYTF. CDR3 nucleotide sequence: TGTGCCAGCAGTTACTCCGGTAACTATGGCTACACCTTC.

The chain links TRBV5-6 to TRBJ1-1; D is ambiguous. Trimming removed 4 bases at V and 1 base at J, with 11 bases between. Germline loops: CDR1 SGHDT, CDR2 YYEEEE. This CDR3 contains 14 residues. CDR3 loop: CASSVPDKNTEAFF. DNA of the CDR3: TGTGCCAGCAGCGTACCTGACAAGAACACTGAAGCTTTCTTT. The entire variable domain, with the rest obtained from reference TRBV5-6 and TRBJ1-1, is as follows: DAGVTQSPTHLIKTRGQQVTLRCSPKSGHDTVSWYQQALGQGPQFIFQYYEEEERQRGNFPDRFSGHQFPNYSSELNVNALLLGDSALYLCASSVPDKNTEAFFGQGTRLTVV.

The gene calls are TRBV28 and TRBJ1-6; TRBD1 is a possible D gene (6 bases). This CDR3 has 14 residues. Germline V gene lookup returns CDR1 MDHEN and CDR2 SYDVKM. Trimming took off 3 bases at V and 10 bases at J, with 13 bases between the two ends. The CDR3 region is CASSLAGVSSPLHF. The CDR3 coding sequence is TGTGCCAGCAGTTTGGCAGGGGTAAGCTCACCCCTCCACTTT. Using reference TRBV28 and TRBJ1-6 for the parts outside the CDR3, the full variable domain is DVKVTQSSRYLVKRTGEKVFLECVQDMDHENMFWYRQDPGLGLRLIYFSYDVKMKEKGDIPEGYSVSREKKERFSLILESASTNQTSMYLCASSLAGVSSPLHFGNGTRLTVT.

The CDR3 here is CASSQTPNTEAFF. Here the CDR3 DNA reads TGTGCCAGTAGTCAGACTCCGAACACTGAAGCTTTCTTT. This chain joins TRBV19 and TRBJ1-1; the D is unclear. Germline CDR1 and CDR2: LNHDA and SQIVND (reference sequence). CDR3 size: 13 residues. V was shortened by 5 bases and J by 1 base, with 8 bases between the two germline ends.

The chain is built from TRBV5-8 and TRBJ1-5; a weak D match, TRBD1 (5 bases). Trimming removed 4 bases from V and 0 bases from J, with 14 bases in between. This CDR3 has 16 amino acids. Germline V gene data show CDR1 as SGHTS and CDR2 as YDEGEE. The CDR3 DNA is TGTGCCAGCAGCCGAGGACATATGATTAGCAATCAGCCCCAGCATTTT. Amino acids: CASSRGHMISNQPQHF.

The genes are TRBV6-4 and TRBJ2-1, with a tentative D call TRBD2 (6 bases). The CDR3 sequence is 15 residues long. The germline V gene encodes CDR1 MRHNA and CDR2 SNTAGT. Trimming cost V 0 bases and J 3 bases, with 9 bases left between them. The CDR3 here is CASSDSLGGYNEQFF. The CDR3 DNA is TGTGCCAGCAGTGACTCGCTGGGGGGCTACAATGAGCAGTTCTTC.

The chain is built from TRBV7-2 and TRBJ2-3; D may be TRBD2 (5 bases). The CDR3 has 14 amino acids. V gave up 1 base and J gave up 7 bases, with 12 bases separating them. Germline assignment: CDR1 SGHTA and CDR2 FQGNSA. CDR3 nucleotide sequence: TGTGCCAGCAGCTTAGGCCCCGGACTGAATACGCAGTATTTT. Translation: CASSLGPGLNTQYF.

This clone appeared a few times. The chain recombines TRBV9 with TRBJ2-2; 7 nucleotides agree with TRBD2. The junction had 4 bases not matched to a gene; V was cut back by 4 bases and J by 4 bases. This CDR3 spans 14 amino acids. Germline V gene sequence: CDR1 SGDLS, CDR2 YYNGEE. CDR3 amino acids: CASSSWEGTGELFF. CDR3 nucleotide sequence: TGTGCCAGCAGCTCCTGGGAGGGCACCGGGGAGCTGTTTTTT.

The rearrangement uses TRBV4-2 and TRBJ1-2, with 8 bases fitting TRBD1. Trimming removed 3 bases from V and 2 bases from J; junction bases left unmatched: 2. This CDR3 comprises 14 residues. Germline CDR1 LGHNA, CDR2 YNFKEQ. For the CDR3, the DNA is TGTGCCAGCAGCCACGACAGGGGAAACTATGGCTACACCTTC. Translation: CASSHDRGNYGYTF.

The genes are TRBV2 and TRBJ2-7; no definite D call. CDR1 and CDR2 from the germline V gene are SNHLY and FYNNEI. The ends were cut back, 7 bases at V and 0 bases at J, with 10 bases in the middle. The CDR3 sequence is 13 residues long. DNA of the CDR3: TGTGCCAGCACCATACATATCTCCTACGAGCAGTACTTC. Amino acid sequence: CASTIHISYEQYF.

The DNA for the CDR3 is TGTGCCAGCAGTGATTCGTCTTCGGGGGGTCTCGAGCAGTACTTC. This encodes CASSDSSSGGLEQYF. J is TRBJ2-7 and V is TRBV6-1, with 7 bases matching TRBD2. Germline CDR1 is MNHNS and CDR2 is SASEGT. The trim removed 3 bases at V and 6 bases at J, leaving 11 bases unmatched. This CDR3 is 15 amino acids long.

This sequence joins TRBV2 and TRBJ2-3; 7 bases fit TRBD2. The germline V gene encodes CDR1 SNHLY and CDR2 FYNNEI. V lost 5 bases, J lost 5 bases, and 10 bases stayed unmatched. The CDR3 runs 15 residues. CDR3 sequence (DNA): TGTGCCAGCAGTCCTCGGCGGGGCGGGGGAGATACGCAGTATTTT. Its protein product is CASSPRRGGGDTQYF.

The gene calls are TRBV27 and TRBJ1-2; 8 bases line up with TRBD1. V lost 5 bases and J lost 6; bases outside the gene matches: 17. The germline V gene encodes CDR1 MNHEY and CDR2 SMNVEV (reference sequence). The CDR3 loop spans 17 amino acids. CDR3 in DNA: TGTGCCAGCAGTCCTCGGACAGGGAGGGGGTATAGAAATGGCTACACCTTC. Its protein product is CASSPRTGRGYRNGYTF.

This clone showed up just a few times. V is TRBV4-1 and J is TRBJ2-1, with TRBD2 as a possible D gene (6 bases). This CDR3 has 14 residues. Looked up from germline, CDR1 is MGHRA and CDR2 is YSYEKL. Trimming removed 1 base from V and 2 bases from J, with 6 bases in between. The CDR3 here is CASSQGGAYNEQFF. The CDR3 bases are TGCGCCAGCAGCCAAGGGGGGGCCTACAATGAGCAGTTCTTC.